Listed below are T cell receptor beta chains from one sample, sequenced in a study of blood T cell repertoires in COVID-19. Some clones are missing from TCRdb's copy, which holds only in-frame ones; the method was immunoSEQ multiplex PCR. The sample has around 450,000 clones, 87% seen once. The sample consisted of PBMCs or T cells enriched from blood (not recorded which). All receptors come from a woman between 18 and 29 years old with acute COVID-19. CDR3s leave out the opening cysteine and the closing phenylalanine or tryptophan. Each record gives: V gene, J gene, CDR3 protein.

v_call: TRBV21-1
j_call: TRBJ2-3
cdr3_aa: ASSKGRTGASGDTQY

v_call: TRBV5-1
j_call: TRBJ1-1
cdr3_aa: ASSFGGGATEACI

v_call: TRBV4-2
j_call: TRBJ1-4
cdr3_aa: ASSQSENTYEKLF

v_call: TRBV20-1
j_call: TRBJ2-7
cdr3_aa: SSRQGREQY

v_call: TRBV15
j_call: TRBJ1-1
cdr3_aa: ATSQSPGQFYTEAF

v_call: TRBV6-5
j_call: TRBJ1-1
cdr3_aa: ASSSARGITEAF

v_call: TRBV28
j_call: TRBJ1-2
cdr3_aa: ASSPTNRGRRNYGYT

v_call: TRBV7-2
j_call: TRBJ2-5
cdr3_aa: ASSSGVARETQY

v_call: TRBV2
j_call: TRBJ2-1
cdr3_aa: ASSDFVGADEQF

v_call: TRBV9
j_call: TRBJ1-2
cdr3_aa: ASSVAVDRGRVEYGYT

v_call: TRBV12-3/TRBV12-4
j_call: TRBJ1-5
cdr3_aa: ASQGSNQPQH

v_call: TRBV9
j_call: TRBJ1-2
cdr3_aa: ASSVDPGLSYGYT

v_call: TRBV7-8
j_call: TRBJ2-7
cdr3_aa: ASTPGPALHEQY

v_call: TRBV30
j_call: TRBJ2-1
cdr3_aa: AWNRLYNEQF

v_call: TRBV6-5
j_call: TRBJ1-1
cdr3_aa: ASNNPEGEAEAF

v_call: TRBV19
j_call: TRBJ2-1
cdr3_aa: ASSFRTSGRFYNEQF

v_call: TRBV28
j_call: TRBJ1-4
cdr3_aa: ASSPPRGTNEKLF

v_call: TRBV21-1
j_call: TRBJ1-1
cdr3_aa: ASRDRGRRVDTEAF

v_call: TRBV27
j_call: TRBJ1-2
cdr3_aa: ASADRVEGYT

v_call: TRBV7-2
j_call: TRBJ2-7
cdr3_aa: ASSLGLSGYEQY

v_call: TRBV3-1/TRBV3-2
j_call: TRBJ2-2
cdr3_aa: ASSTRTGTGTGELF

v_call: TRBV10-2
j_call: TRBJ1-5
cdr3_aa: ASRAQDSNQPQH

v_call: TRBV7-9
j_call: TRBJ1-5
cdr3_aa: ASSLTGGVQPQH

v_call: TRBV30
j_call: TRBJ1-5
cdr3_aa: AWDSKQGAYSNQPQH

v_call: TRBV3-1/TRBV3-2
j_call: TRBJ1-6
cdr3_aa: ASSQDSLSDNSPLH

v_call: TRBV11-2
j_call: TRBJ2-7
cdr3_aa: ASSLSSGLAYEQY

v_call: TRBV9
j_call: TRBJ2-4
cdr3_aa: ASSVGGLDVNIQY

v_call: TRBV20-1
j_call: TRBJ1-6
cdr3_aa: SASMQPLVSYNSPLH

v_call: TRBV6-5
j_call: TRBJ1-2
cdr3_aa: ASRARVGDYGYT

v_call: TRBV18
j_call: TRBJ1-2
cdr3_aa: ASSPQDRNYGYT

v_call: TRBV7-9
j_call: TRBJ2-1
cdr3_aa: ASSLDRNEQF

v_call: TRBV7-2
j_call: TRBJ1-5
cdr3_aa: ASSLSGGINQPQH

v_call: TRBV7-8
j_call: TRBJ1-2
cdr3_aa: ASSSFPYGYT

v_call: TRBV15
j_call: TRBJ2-7
cdr3_aa: ATSRGRDIYEQY

v_call: TRBV5-1
j_call: TRBJ1-5
cdr3_aa: ASSQGPNQPQH

v_call: TRBV2
j_call: TRBJ2-7
cdr3_aa: ASTPGQNSYEQY

v_call: TRBV6-2/TRBV6-3
j_call: TRBJ1-5
cdr3_aa: ASSGRNNQPQH

v_call: TRBV10-2
j_call: TRBJ2-1
cdr3_aa: ASSETLANEQF

v_call: TRBV11-1
j_call: TRBJ2-1
cdr3_aa: ASSLLAGVGNEQF

v_call: TRBV5-1
j_call: TRBJ2-7
cdr3_aa: ASSADSANYEQY

v_call: TRBV30
j_call: TRBJ1-1
cdr3_aa: AWSVPLTGVNTEAF

v_call: TRBV5-1
j_call: TRBJ2-3
cdr3_aa: ASSLVRNAGFSTDTQY

v_call: TRBV28
j_call: TRBJ2-5
cdr3_aa: ASRLGVSETQY

v_call: TRBV15
j_call: TRBJ1-6
cdr3_aa: ATSRTEGGWELNSPLH

v_call: TRBV3-1/TRBV3-2
j_call: TRBJ2-2
cdr3_aa: ASSLTGGGNTGELF

v_call: TRBV7-9
j_call: TRBJ1-2
cdr3_aa: ASSLGHLYGYT

v_call: TRBV5-1
j_call: TRBJ2-2
cdr3_aa: ASSLEQGTGELF

v_call: TRBV5-6
j_call: TRBJ1-5
cdr3_aa: ASSVDRQGPQH

v_call: TRBV6-2/TRBV6-3
j_call: TRBJ2-1
cdr3_aa: ASSSASFGAEQF